This T cell receptor beta chain was identified in a study of response to subunit inactivated influenza vaccine. Study-wide findings and caveats: The authors suggested that every seasonal influenza vaccination recruits few new T cells.

Germline loops: CDR1 SGHNT, CDR2 YYREEE (reference sequence). V dropped 4 bases and J dropped 2; count of bases not matched to a gene: 6. CDR3 length equals 15 residues. Note on this clonotype: As yet, its antigen is unknown.

TCRdb itself ran the RT-PCR reads through MiXCR, one entry per CDR3 protein. Of hundreds of thousands of distinct CDR3 sequences in the sample, roughly 22% were seen once. The specimen was PBMCs from blood, collected approximately 22 months after vaccination. This sequence was found in a man aged 45-69 years who received an inactivated influenza vaccine. The chain uses TRBV5-4 and TRBJ2-1, with TRBD1 matching over 7 bases. The DNA for the CDR3 is TGTGCCAGCAGCCCCAAACAGGGGACCTACAATGAGCAGTTCTTC. Protein: CASSPKQGTYNEQFF.